One and the same sample provided the 25 T cell receptor beta chains below, sequenced in a study of cytomegalovirus exposure and HLA in healthy donors. It was with 60 Vbeta and 13 Jbeta primers that the PCR ran. Produced via immunoSEQ multiplex PCR; TCRdb's table is partial and in-frame only. Among under 200,000 clones listed, about 75% were seen once. Sequenced input: PBMCs. Receptor source: a male donor in good health and CMV-seropositive.

V gene TRBV7-6 combines with J gene TRBJ1-3, with D unclear. Trimming removed 5 bases at V and 0 bases at J, with 11 bases between. Germline values: CDR1 SGHVS, CDR2 FNYEAQ. The CDR3 covers 15 residues. The CDR3 sequence: CASSPSRASGNTIYF. DNA for the CDR3: TGTGCCAGCAGCCCCTCGCGAGCCTCTGGAAACACCATATATTTT.

The CDR3 DNA sequence: TGTGCCAGCAGGATAGGGACAACCCTTAGCACAGATACGCAGTATTTT. This gives the protein CASRIGTTLSTDTQYF. The chain combines TRBV27 with TRBJ2-3; TRBD1 is a possible D gene (6 bases). Germline values: CDR1 MNHEY, CDR2 SMNVEV (reference sequence). With 6 bases removed from V and 0 bases from J, the gap between germline ends came to 16 bases. This CDR3 has 16 residues.

This clone has a handful of counts. The chain combines TRBV29-1 with TRBJ1-2, with D unresolved. The CDR3 is 12 amino acids. Germline lookup yields CDR1 SQVTM and CDR2 ANQGSEA. Trimming removed 1 base at V and 6 bases at J, with 9 bases between. The CDR3 is CSVEAGTHGYTF. Written as DNA, the CDR3 is TGCAGCGTTGAAGCAGGAACCCATGGCTACACCTTC. Full variable domain (rest looked up from reference TRBV29-1 and TRBJ1-2): SAVISQKPSRDICQRGTSLTIQCQVDSQVTMMFWYRQQPGQSLTLIATANQGSEATYESGFVIDKFPISRPNLTFSTLTVSNMSPEDSSIYLCSVEAGTHGYTFGSGTRLTVV.

The chain uses TRBV5-1 and TRBJ2-5; perhaps TRBD1 as D (6 bases). The CDR3 is 14 residues long. Per the germline V gene, CDR1 is SGHRS and CDR2 is YFSETQ. V was shortened by 1 base and J by 4 bases, with 11 bases between the two germline ends. In nucleotides, the CDR3 is TGCGCCAGCAGCTTGAGCAGGGGCCGAGAGACCCAGTACTTC. This sequence encodes CASSLSRGRETQYF.

V and J are TRBV6-5 and TRBJ2-5; no reliable D call. CDR1 is MNHEY and CDR2 is SVGAGI in the germline V gene. The CDR3 extends over 11 amino acids. Trimming removed 5 bases from V and 9 bases from J, with 10 bases in between. CDR3 nucleotides: TGTGCCAGCAGTGAAGGCGAGGCCCAGTACTTC. This translates into CASSEGEAQYF.

The rearrangement uses TRBV5-1 and TRBJ2-1, with D uncertain. The CDR3 spans 15 residues. Germline V gene sequence: CDR1 SGHRS, CDR2 YFSETQ. Between the trimmed V and J ends, which lost 3 bases and 9 bases, there was a span of 19 bases. The CDR3 nucleotides are TGCGCCAGCAGCTGGGCAGCTGCTCCCCAAGGTGAGCAGTTCTTC. Protein: CASSWAAAPQGEQFF.

The chain links TRBV27 to TRBJ1-4; D uncertain. Trimming took 6 bases from V and 7 from J, leaving 12 bases between them. The length of the CDR3 is 13 residues. Germline lookup yields CDR1 MNHEY and CDR2 SMNVEV (reference sequence). This chain's CDR3 is CASSRKTGEKLFF. Written as DNA, the CDR3 is TGTGCCAGCAGCCGTAAGACGGGTGAAAAACTGTTTTTT.

This clone was counted a few times. The rearrangement uses TRBV19 and TRBJ1-1, with D possibly being TRBD1 (6 bases). The CDR3 loop spans 14 amino acids. Germline V gene sequence: CDR1 LNHDA, CDR2 SQIVND (reference sequence). V was pared by 3 bases and J by 4 bases, with 12 bases between. The CDR3 nucleotides are TGTGCCAGTAGTATGGAGCAGGGGTCCACTGAAGCTTTCTTT. This gives the protein CASSMEQGSTEAFF.

The CDR3 protein is CAWTGPDSFSGNTIYF. Here the CDR3 DNA reads TGTGCCTGGACCGGCCCCGACAGTTTCTCTGGAAACACCATATATTTT. This chain connects TRBV30 to TRBJ1-3, with D tentatively TRBD1 (5 bases). V was trimmed by 4 bases and J by 0 bases, leaving 16 bases between them. The CDR3 is made up of 16 amino acids. Germline CDR1 GTSNPN, CDR2 SVGIG (reference sequence). Filled out from reference TRBV30 and TRBJ1-3, the complete variable domain reads SQTIHQWPATLVQPVGSPLSLECTVEGTSNPNLYWYRQAAGRGLQLLFYSVGIGQISSEVPQNLSASRPQDRQFILSSKKLLLSDSGFYLCAWTGPDSFSGNTIYFGEGSWLTVV.

This rearrangement joins TRBV2 to TRBJ2-7; 7 nucleotides match TRBD1. Per the germline V gene, CDR1 is SNHLY and CDR2 is FYNNEI. Trimming removed 8 bases from V and 6 bases from J; junction bases left unmatched: 25. CDR3 length: 18 residues. CDR3 in DNA: TGTGCCAGCTCCCCGTCCCCCACGGGACAGCCCTACCCCTGCGAGCAGTACTTC. Residues: CASSPSPTGQPYPCEQYF.

The rearrangement uses TRBV30 and TRBJ1-3; tentatively, D is TRBD1 (6 bases). V lost 3 bases and J 7 bases, leaving 13 bases between the germline ends. The CDR3 totals 13 residues. Germline V CDR1 and CDR2: GTSNPN, SVGIG (reference sequence). The DNA of the CDR3 is TGTGCCTGGAGCCAACAGGGAGGGAACACCATATATTTT. Translation: CAWSQQGGNTIYF.

The rearrangement uses TRBV30 and TRBJ1-6, with 12 bases aligning to TRBD1. The CDR3 length is 14 residues. The ends lost 0 bases at V and 11 bases at J; junction bases unmatched: 2. CDR1 and CDR2 (germline): GTSNPN, SVGIG (reference sequence). CDR3 in amino acids: CAWSVGTGGPPLHF. The CDR3 bases are TGTGCCTGGAGTGTAGGGACAGGGGGCCCACCCCTCCACTTT.

The rearrangement uses TRBV5-1 and TRBJ1-3, with a weak D call TRBD1 (5 bases). The CDR3 loop spans 17 amino acids. V lost 5 bases, J lost 0 bases, and 18 bases lay in between. Germline CDR1 is SGHRS and CDR2 is YFSETQ. CDR3 residues: CASRPRSGGASGNTIYF. As DNA, the CDR3 is TGCGCCAGCAGGCCGAGGTCCGGGGGTGCCTCTGGAAACACCATATATTTT.

CDR3 in amino acids: CASSPGTSGYEQYF. The CDR3 coding sequence is TGTGCCAGCAGCCCCGGGACTAGCGGGTACGAGCAGTACTTC. This chain links TRBV7-6 with TRBJ2-7, with 12 bases identical to TRBD2. V dropped 5 bases and J dropped 4; count of bases not matched to a gene: 3. The CDR3 is made up of 14 amino acids. Germline-derived CDR1 and CDR2 are SGHVS and FNYEAQ.

The J gene is TRBJ1-2, the V gene TRBV4-1; no clear D. V lost 1 base and J lost 2, with 11 bases in between. Germline lookup yields CDR1 MGHRA and CDR2 YSYEKL. The CDR3 runs 15 residues. The CDR3 nucleotides read TGCGCCAGCAGCCAAGGGCAGGCGACAAACTATGGCTACACCTTC. The encoded protein is CASSQGQATNYGYTF.

The chain employs TRBV11-2 and TRBJ2-3; possibly TRBD1 for D (6 bases). The CDR3 sequence is 15 residues long. V shed 2 bases and J shed 4 bases, with 13 bases lying between them. CDR1 SGHAT and CDR2 FQNNGV come from the germline V gene. The CDR3 DNA reads TGTGCCAGCAGCTTAATCAGGGGAAAAGCAGATACGCAGTATTTT. It yields the protein CASSLIRGKADTQYF.

CDR3 amino acids: CASSSNYEQYF. CDR3 DNA sequence: TGTGCCAGCAGCTCCAACTACGAGCAGTACTTC. The chain is built from TRBV7-9 and TRBJ2-7; no firm D call. CDR1 and CDR2 (germline): SEHNR, FQNEAQ (reference sequence). Between the trimmed V and J ends, which lost 4 bases and 3 bases, there was a span of 4 bases. The CDR3 is 11 amino acids.

The chain has TRBV4-2 and TRBJ2-7; D may be TRBD1 (6 bases). Germline V CDR1 and CDR2: LGHNA, YNFKEQ. The CDR3 is made up of 18 amino acids. V lost 1 base to trimming and J lost 0 bases, with 19 bases between them. The CDR3 is CASSQGATGWGSSYEQYF. The CDR3 nucleotides read TGTGCCAGCAGCCAAGGGGCCACAGGGTGGGGAAGCTCCTACGAGCAGTACTTC.

The rearrangement joins TRBV6-5 to TRBJ2-7, with a weak D call TRBD2 (5 bases). This CDR3 has 12 amino acids. Germline V lookup: CDR1 MNHEY, CDR2 SVGAGI. V was cut by 6 bases and J by 6 bases, with 12 bases left in between. The CDR3 region has the DNA TGTGCCAGCAGCAGGACTCGGTCCGAGCAGTACTTC. Translating it yields CASSRTRSEQYF.

V is TRBV28 and J is TRBJ2-1, with a possible D match to TRBD2 (6 bases). With 6 bases removed from V and 10 bases from J, the gap between germline ends came to 16 bases. The CDR3 length is 13 residues. The V gene's germline CDR1 is MDHEN and CDR2 SYDVKM. CDR3 DNA: TGTGCCAGCAGAGCGACCGGGACTGTAGAGCAGTTCTTC. Its protein product is CASRATGTVEQFF.

This clone was seen more than once but under ten times. V is TRBV2 and J is TRBJ1-3, with D possibly TRBD1 on 5 matching bases. The V gene's germline CDR1 is SNHLY and CDR2 FYNNEI. The CDR3 contains 14 residues. Between the trimmed V and J ends, which lost 8 bases and 4 bases, there was a span of 15 bases. This CDR3 reads CASRQGGEGNTIYF. Here the CDR3 DNA reads TGTGCCAGCCGCCAAGGAGGGGAAGGAAACACCATATATTTT.

V usage is TRBV11-2 and J usage is TRBJ2-7; D possibly corresponds to TRBD2 (6 bases). The CDR3 contains 12 residues. Germline V gene lookup returns CDR1 SGHAT and CDR2 FQNNGV. Between the trimmed V and J ends, which lost 5 bases and 5 bases, there was a span of 10 bases. CDR3 bases: TGTGCCAGCAGCCAGGGACTGGACGAGCAGTACTTC. This codes for CASSQGLDEQYF.

The chain's CDR3 is CASSPQTGNYGYTF. In DNA, the CDR3 is TGCGCCAGCAGCCCACAGACAGGGAACTATGGCTACACCTTC. V gene TRBV5-1 combines with J gene TRBJ1-2; 7 bases map to TRBD1. V was clipped by 4 bases and J by 2 bases; unmatched bases: 5. Germline CDR1 reads SGHRS; CDR2 reads YFSETQ. The CDR3 totals 14 residues.

This chain connects TRBV19 to TRBJ2-3; D remains unclear. V was pared by 3 bases and J by 3 bases, with 7 bases between. The CDR3 is 13 amino acids. The V gene's germline CDR1 is LNHDA and CDR2 SQIVND (reference sequence). The CDR3 loop is CASSIALTDTQYF. DNA of the CDR3: TGTGCCAGTAGTATTGCGCTGACAGATACGCAGTATTTT.

J is TRBJ1-6 and V is TRBV2; 7 bases fit TRBD1. Trimming took 7 bases from V and 6 from J; bases not matched to a gene: 6. The V gene's germline CDR1 is SNHLY and CDR2 FYNNEI. The CDR3 is 14 amino acids. The CDR3 spells CASIAGTVNSPLHF. As DNA, the CDR3 is TGTGCCAGCATCGCCGGGACAGTTAATTCACCCCTCCACTTT. The variable domain in full, with the rest retrieved from reference TRBV2 and TRBJ1-6, is EPEVTQTPSHQVTQMGQEVILRCVPISNHLYFYWYRQILGQKVEFLVSFYNNEISEKSEIFDDQFSVERPDGSNFTLKIRSTKLEDSAMYFCASIAGTVNSPLHFGNGTRLTVT.